The 21 T cell receptor beta chains below all came from one sample that was sequenced in a study of cytomegalovirus exposure and HLA in healthy donors (dated by TCRdb to 2016 to 2017). Libraries were constructed by the immunoSEQ multiplex PCR assay. For the multiplex PCR, a mixture combining 60 forward primers for TCR Vbeta segments and 13 reverse primers for TCR Jbeta segments was used. TCRdb carries this immuneACCESS record with in-frame sequences only. Its versions omit some clonotypes, under half of them owing to an unresolved V gene in the studies checked, with the rest unexplained. The sample yields over 70,000 clones; around three quarters were counted once. Clones ranked in the top ten supply 1.4% of the sample. The sequenced sample consisted of PBMCs. Receptor source: a male donor in good health and CMV-seronegative.

The chain uses TRBV6-6 and TRBJ1-1, with a possible D match to TRBD1 (6 bases). Deletions cut 2 bases from V and 4 bases from J, with 14 bases between. Per germline, CDR1 MNHNY and CDR2 SVGAGI (reference sequence). CDR3 length: 15 residues. The CDR3 nucleotides read TGTGCCAGCAGTTACGGGGGGGCGCATAGCACTGAAGCTTTCTTT. This gives the protein CASSYGGAHSTEAFF.

This chain connects TRBV7-2 to TRBJ2-7; 7 nucleotides agree with TRBD1. The V and J ends lost 3 bases and 0 bases, in that order; junction bases with no gene match: 2. The CDR3 covers 14 residues. Germline lookup yields CDR1 SGHTA and CDR2 FQGNSA. This CDR3 is CASSLQGVSYEQYF. DNA for the CDR3: TGTGCCAGCAGCTTGCAGGGGGTCTCCTACGAGCAGTACTTC.

This clone showed up just a few times. V usage is TRBV5-8 and J usage is TRBJ2-5; tentatively, D is TRBD1 (6 bases). Germline V lookup: CDR1 SGHTS, CDR2 YDEGEE. Trimming removed 0 bases from V and 3 bases from J, with 18 bases in between. The CDR3 runs to 17 residues. The CDR3 sequence is CASSLGFKGQIKETQYF. In DNA form, the CDR3 reads TGTGCCAGCAGCTTGGGCTTTAAAGGACAGATTAAAGAGACCCAGTACTTC.

The chain couples TRBV7-2 to TRBJ2-3; 12 bases align to TRBD2. V was clipped by 3 bases and J by 2 bases; unmatched bases: 6. Germline CDR1 SGHTA, CDR2 FQGNSA. This CDR3 region has 17 residues. CDR3 nucleotides: TGTGCCAGCAGCTTCCTTGGACTAGCGGGGATCACAGATACGCAGTATTTT. Translating it yields CASSFLGLAGITDTQYF.

The chain couples TRBV28 to TRBJ2-6; 7 bases match TRBD1. The CDR3 is 16 amino acids. The V gene's germline CDR1 is MDHEN and CDR2 SYDVKM. V shed 11 bases, J shed 1 base, and the junction held 11 bases outside the gene matches. This CDR3 reads CAVKRQGLSGANVLTF. The CDR3 bases are TGTGCCGTTAAAAGACAGGGCCTTTCTGGGGCCAACGTCCTGACTTTC.

This sequence joins TRBV7-2 and TRBJ2-3, with D maybe TRBD1 (5 bases). The CDR3 loop spans 14 amino acids. Between the trimmed V and J ends, which lost 1 base and 2 bases, there was a span of 7 bases. The germline V gene has CDR1 SGHTA and CDR2 FQGNSA. The CDR3 loop reads CASSLGTPTDTQYF. The CDR3 DNA follows: TGTGCCAGCAGCTTAGGGACACCCACAGATACGCAGTATTTT. The entire variable domain, with the rest obtained from reference TRBV7-2 and TRBJ2-3, is as follows: GAGVSQSPSNKVTEKGKDVELRCDPISGHTALYWYRQSLGQGLEFLIYFQGNSAPDKSGLPSDRFSAERTGGSVSTLTIQRTQQEDSAVYLCASSLGTPTDTQYFGPGTRLTVL.

The chain has TRBV5-5 and TRBJ1-2; 10 bases are shared with TRBD1. Germline-derived CDR1 and CDR2 are SGHKS and YYEKEE (reference sequence). The junction had 4 bases not matched to a gene; V was cut back by 0 bases and J by 5 bases. The CDR3 sequence is 15 residues long. In DNA, the CDR3 is TGTGCCAGCAGCTTGGCGGGACAGGGGAATTATGGCTACACCTTC. It is translated as CASSLAGQGNYGYTF. The full variable domain, in which reference TRBV5-5 and TRBJ1-2 provide the parts outside the CDR3, is DAGVTQSPTHLIKTRGQQVTLRCSPISGHKSVSWYQQVLGQGPQFIFQYYEKEERGRGNFPDRFSARQFPNYSSELNVNALLLGDSALYLCASSLAGQGNYGYTFGSGTRLTVV.

The chain carries TRBV7-2 and TRBJ1-3; D gene uncertain. This CDR3 region has 15 residues. V was shortened by 2 bases and J by 9 bases, with 17 bases between the two germline ends. Germline CDR1 and CDR2: SGHTA and FQGNSA. This CDR3 reads CASSLFRSLEGTIYF. In DNA, the CDR3 is TGTGCCAGCAGCTTATTCAGAAGTCTGGAGGGCACCATATATTTT.

This clone has more than one count but fewer than ten. This chain uses TRBV7-3 with TRBJ1-1; no definite D call. The CDR3 length is 14 residues. Deletions cut 6 bases from V and 4 bases from J, with 15 bases between. The V gene's germline CDR1 is SGHTA and CDR2 FQGTGA. The CDR3 here is CASRLSQTGTEAFF. CDR3 nucleotides: TGTGCCAGCAGACTGAGTCAGACGGGCACTGAAGCTTTCTTT.

The table lists this clone with a count of one. V gene TRBV9 combines with J gene TRBJ2-1; 7 bases align to TRBD2. CDR1 is SGDLS, CDR2 YYNGEE, per germline. J was trimmed by 6 bases and V by 6 bases; bases with no gene match: 9. The CDR3 covers 14 residues. As DNA, the CDR3 is TGTGCCAGCACCCGCGGGAGCCATGTCAATGAGCAGTTCTTC. Protein sequence: CASTRGSHVNEQFF.

This clone was seen only once. The chain has TRBV19 and TRBJ2-5; 7 nucleotides line up with TRBD1. The CDR3 is 12 amino acids. The V gene's germline CDR1 is LNHDA and CDR2 SQIVND (reference sequence). J lost 5 bases, V lost 6 bases, and 3 bases had no gene match. CDR3 region: CASRQGTETQYF. The CDR3 coding sequence is TGTGCCAGTAGACAGGGGACCGAGACCCAGTACTTC.

The chain couples TRBV5-6 to TRBJ2-7; D is unresolved. This CDR3 contains 13 residues. Trimming left V 1 base short and J 4 bases short, with 9 bases between. Germline V gene lookup returns CDR1 SGHDT and CDR2 YYEEEE. CDR3 region: CASSLSVMYEQYF. In DNA, the CDR3 is TGTGCCAGCAGCTTGTCAGTTATGTACGAGCAGTACTTC.

CDR3 in DNA: TGTGCCAGCAGCTTAGGGAGCTACAATGAGCAGTTCTTC. Protein: CASSLGSYNEQFF. This chain links TRBV11-2 with TRBJ2-1; the D is unclear. The CDR3 contains 13 residues. Germline loops: CDR1 SGHAT, CDR2 FQNNGV. V was clipped by 1 base and J by 3 bases, with 4 bases between them.

This clone has just one count. The chain joins TRBV7-6 to TRBJ2-7; D is undetermined. CDR1 is SGHVS and CDR2 is FNYEAQ in the germline V gene. Trimming took 5 bases from V and 7 from J, leaving 12 bases between them. CDR3 length: 12 residues. CDR3 residues: CASSRWATEQYF. The CDR3, as DNA: TGTGCCAGCAGCCGTTGGGCAACTGAGCAGTACTTC.

Points on this clone: An end of the junction does not agree with germline; a read error may underlie this. Other DNA sequences in this sample translate to the same CDR3. The chain recombines TRBV10-3 with TRBJ1-2; perhaps TRBD1 as D (6 bases). Germline V gene data show CDR1 as ENHRY and CDR2 as SYGVKD. The CDR3 covers 13 residues. The CDR3 region has the DNA TGCGCCATCAGCCCGGACAGCTACTATGGCTACACCTTC. It encodes CAISPDSYYGYTF.

CDR3 residues: CASLNPRNMGQGDVRTEAFF. The CDR3 bases are TGTGCCAGCCTAAATCCTAGGAATATGGGACAGGGTGATGTTCGAACTGAAGCTTTCTTT. V and J are TRBV19 and TRBJ1-1, with 9 nucleotides matching TRBD1. V was clipped by 9 bases and J by 5 bases; unmatched bases: 28. The CDR3 consists of 20 residues. Germline CDR1 LNHDA, CDR2 SQIVND (reference sequence). Full variable domain (missing parts from reference TRBV19 and TRBJ1-1): DGGITQSPKYLFRKEGQNVTLSCEQNLNHDAMYWYRQDPGQGLRLIYYSQIVNDFQKGDIAEGYSVSREKKESFPLTVTSAQKNPTAFYLCASLNPRNMGQGDVRTEAFFGQGTRLTVV.

The rearrangement links TRBV29-1 to TRBJ1-1; weak D call: TRBD1 (6 bases). CDR1 SQVTM and CDR2 ANQGSEA come from the germline V gene. The length of the CDR3 is 14 residues. The V end was cut by 3 bases, the J end by 2 bases, with 13 bases between. This CDR3 is CSVDWGRRNTEAFF. The CDR3 bases are TGCAGCGTTGACTGGGGGCGACGAAACACTGAAGCTTTCTTT. The full variable domain, completed using reference TRBV29-1 and TRBJ1-1, is SAVISQKPSRDICQRGTSLTIQCQVDSQVTMMFWYRQQPGQSLTLIATANQGSEATYESGFVIDKFPISRPNLTFSTLTVSNMSPEDSSIYLCSVDWGRRNTEAFFGQGTRLTVV.

This clone was recorded once. V and J are TRBV28 and TRBJ1-4; TRBD1 is a possible D gene (5 bases). The ends were cut back, 4 bases at V and 0 bases at J, with 12 bases in the middle. CDR3 length: 16 amino acids. The germline gives CDR1 MDHEN, CDR2 SYDVKM. The CDR3 coding sequence is TGTGCCAGCAGTTCCCCGTTGGGGCCAACTAATGAAAAACTGTTTTTT. Its protein product is CASSSPLGPTNEKLFF.

The chain uses TRBV11-3 and TRBJ2-7; D remains ambiguous. V shed 1 base and J shed 5 bases, with 9 bases lying between them. CDR3 size: 13 residues. CDR1 is SGHNT, CDR2 YENEEA, per germline. The CDR3 bases are TGTGCCAGCAGCTTAGGAGAAGTCCACGAGCAGTACTTC. It translates to CASSLGEVHEQYF.

This sequence joins TRBV6-1 and TRBJ2-7; D gene uncertain. Looked up from germline, CDR1 is MNHNS and CDR2 is SASEGT. V lost 1 base to trimming and J lost 3 bases, with 13 bases between them. This CDR3 is built from 15 residues. The CDR3 sequence: CASSEVAVPFYEQYF. The CDR3 bases are TGTGCCAGCAGTGAAGTTGCAGTCCCGTTCTACGAGCAGTACTTC.

Of note for this clone: One end of the junction does not line up with germline, which may come from a read error. This sequence joins TRBV7-9 and TRBJ2-5, with a weak D call TRBD2 (6 bases). The CDR3 length is 14 residues. Germline lookup yields CDR1 SEHNR and CDR2 FQNEAQ (reference sequence). The CDR3 sequence is CSSRLWGDQETQYF. In nucleotides, the CDR3 is TGTTCCAGCAGGTTGTGGGGGGACCAAGAGACCCAGTACTTC. Full variable domain (rest looked up from reference TRBV7-9 and TRBJ2-5): DTGVSQNPRHKITKRGQNVTFRCDPISEHNRLYWYRQTLGQGPEFLTYFQNEAQLEKSRLLSDRFSAERPKGSFSTLEIQRTEQGDSAMYLCSSRLWGDQETQYFGPGTRLLVL.